The present T cell receptor beta chain was sequenced within a study of shared clonotypes between healthy human individuals. The study's findings and limits: Sequencing depth was predicted to influence how clonotypes are shared among donors.

Around 30,000 T cell genomes, or approximately 200 ng DNA, went into the sorted-subset replicate PCRs. Here immunoSEQ multiplex PCR was the method, and the copy in TCRdb shows in-frame clones only, minus some. The profile shows 900,000 to 1,200,000 clones, about 84% of them singletons. About this clone itself: Its antigen is undetermined.

The donors, healthy adults who were HIV-negative, had experienced no recent acute infections or vaccinations. This sequence was found in a man younger than 30 in good health. Some clones in this sample may be carry-over from other donors' samples. Sequenced: memory CD4+ T cells from PBMCs. Indicated subset: CD45RA-negative fraction.

The CDR3 sequence: CASSLNRGSGYTF. In DNA form, the CDR3 reads TGTGCCAGCAGTTTAAACAGGGGGTCTGGCTACACCTTC. The chain carries TRBV27 and TRBJ1-2; TRBD1 matches at 8 bases. Germline CDR1 reads MNHEY; CDR2 reads SMNVEV (reference sequence). With 2 bases clipped from V and 7 bases from J, the junction kept 3 bases outside the gene matches. CDR3 size: 13 residues.